This entry lists 5 T cell receptor beta chains sequenced from one sample in a study of blood T cell repertoires in COVID-19. The assay was immunoSEQ multiplex PCR, and TCRdb's table has in-frame clones only and misses some. This table has 110,000 or so clones, 75% to 85% appearing once. Sequenced material: peripheral blood. These receptors originate from a woman older than 75 with active or convalescent COVID-19.

This chain links TRBV2 with TRBJ2-7; D is perhaps TRBD1 (5 bases). Germline V CDR1 and CDR2: SNHLY, FYNNEI. Trimming cost V 5 bases and J 4 bases, with 9 bases left between them. The CDR3 consists of 12 residues. The CDR3 DNA follows: TGTGCCAGCAGTCCCCAGGGTTACGAGCAGTACTTC. Translated, it gives CASSPQGYEQYF.

This chain uses TRBV11-2 with TRBJ1-1, with D unresolved. The CDR3 totals 13 residues. The germline gives CDR1 SGHAT, CDR2 FQNNGV. The V gene lost 3 bases and the J gene lost 5 bases, with 10 bases spanning the gap. The CDR3 bases are TGTGCCAGCAGCTTCACGGGGAGGACTGAAGCTTTCTTT. It codes for CASSFTGRTEAFF.

The gene calls are TRBV7-2 and TRBJ1-5; TRBD1 is a possible D gene (6 bases). Germline CDR1 SGHTA, CDR2 FQGNSA. Trimming cost V 4 bases and J 4 bases, with 14 bases left between them. The CDR3 covers 15 residues. The CDR3 spells CASSSPERGNQPQHF. The CDR3 coding sequence is TGTGCCAGCAGCTCGCCCGAGAGGGGGAATCAGCCCCAGCATTTT.

The V and J genes are TRBV7-9 and TRBJ1-2, with 7 bases identical to TRBD1. J lost 4 bases, V lost 11 bases, and 28 bases had no gene match. Germline lookup yields CDR1 SEHNR and CDR2 FQNEAQ (reference sequence). This CDR3 is built from 19 residues. The CDR3 reads CAVRGYTLWSGGILYGYTF. CDR3 DNA: TGTGCCGTCAGGGGGTATACTCTATGGTCAGGGGGTATACTCTATGGCTACACCTTC.

This clone was observed a handful of times. The chain employs TRBV10-3 and TRBJ2-7, with 7 bases lining up with TRBD2. This CDR3 is 14 amino acids long. The germline V gene encodes CDR1 ENHRY and CDR2 SYGVKD. The trim removed 4 bases at V and 2 bases at J, leaving 5 bases unmatched. The CDR3 sequence is CAISGLGLTYEQYF. In nucleotides, the CDR3 is TGTGCCATCAGTGGTTTGGGACTAACCTACGAGCAGTACTTC.